These T cell receptor beta chains were read from a single sample in a study of blood T cell repertoires in COVID-19. The method was immunoSEQ multiplex PCR; TCRdb's version includes in-frame clones alone and lacks a portion of them. The repertoire includes 280,000 or so clones, approximately 88% of them detected once, and 6.9% sits in the top ten. Input material: peripheral blood. Receptors were obtained from a woman aged 25 to 39 who had recovered from COVID-19. The CDR3 runs from the conserved cysteine through the conserved F or W. Each record gives: J gene, clone size, D gene, V gene, CDR3 protein, CDR3 DNA. D genes are given only for firm matches. The size of a clone is reported for some rows only, either as once, few or many, or as a class for expanded clones.

J gene: TRBJ1-2; clone size: -; D gene: -; V gene: TRBV28; CDR3 protein: CASRRDLLGYTF; CDR3 DNA: TGTGCCAGCCGAAGGGACTTATTAGGCTACACCTTC
J gene: TRBJ1-2; clone size: -; D gene: -; V gene: TRBV28; CDR3 protein: CASSLGDTKGHYGYTF; CDR3 DNA: TGTGCCAGCAGTTTAGGGGACACCAAGGGGCACTATGGCTACACCTTC
J gene: TRBJ2-6; clone size: -; D gene: -; V gene: TRBV27; CDR3 protein: CASNPRGAGANVLTF; CDR3 DNA: TGTGCCAGCAATCCCCGCGGGGCTGGGGCCAACGTCCTGACTTTC
J gene: TRBJ1-5; clone size: -; D gene: -; V gene: TRBV28; CDR3 protein: CASSWNAGGDGNQPQHF; CDR3 DNA: TGTGCCAGCAGTTGGAACGCGGGGGGGGACGGCAATCAGCCCCAGCATTTT
J gene: TRBJ1-1; clone size: -; D gene: -; V gene: TRBV7-9; CDR3 protein: CASSPQTEAFF; CDR3 DNA: TGTGCCAGCAGCCCCCAGACTGAAGCTTTCTTT
J gene: TRBJ2-3; clone size: -; D gene: -; V gene: TRBV7-2; CDR3 protein: CASSLAFGGLGITDTQYF; CDR3 DNA: TGTGCCAGCAGCTTAGCGTTTGGGGGGTTAGGGATCACAGATACGCAGTATTTT
J gene: TRBJ1-1; clone size: once; D gene: -; V gene: TRBV6-5; CDR3 protein: CASSYSMGGTEAFF; CDR3 DNA: TGTGCCAGCAGTTACTCGATGGGGGGTACTGAAGCTTTCTTT
J gene: TRBJ2-4; clone size: once; D gene: -; V gene: TRBV29-1; CDR3 protein: CSAGRKEGNIQYF; CDR3 DNA: TGCAGCGCGGGCAGAAAAGAGGGAAACATTCAGTACTTC
J gene: TRBJ1-1; clone size: once; D gene: -; V gene: TRBV28; CDR3 protein: CASSPLGHYTEAFF; CDR3 DNA: TGTGCCAGCAGTCCCTTGGGGCACTACACTGAAGCTTTCTTT
J gene: TRBJ2-7; clone size: -; D gene: TRBD1; V gene: TRBV3-1/TRBV3-2; CDR3 protein: CASSHFRTGVYEQYF; CDR3 DNA: TGTGCCAGCAGCCATTTCCGGACAGGGGTCTACGAGCAGTACTTC
J gene: TRBJ1-5; clone size: once; D gene: -; V gene: TRBV7-2; CDR3 protein: CASSLSYGFNQPQHF; CDR3 DNA: TGTGCCAGCAGCTTAAGTTACGGGTTCAATCAGCCCCAGCATTTT
J gene: TRBJ1-6; clone size: few; D gene: -; V gene: TRBV7-8; CDR3 protein: CASRLDRPRLSPLHF; CDR3 DNA: TGTGCCAGCAGACTCGACAGGCCGCGTCTATCACCCCTCCACTTT
J gene: TRBJ2-3; clone size: -; D gene: TRBD2; V gene: TRBV10-3; CDR3 protein: CAISDPGLAEGTDTQYF; CDR3 DNA: TGTGCCATCAGTGACCCGGGACTAGCGGAGGGAACAGATACGCAGTATTTT
J gene: TRBJ1-6; clone size: many; D gene: -; V gene: TRBV7-9; CDR3 protein: CASSLALEKPLHF; CDR3 DNA: TGTGCCAGCAGCTTAGCGCTGGAGAAACCCCTCCACTTT
J gene: TRBJ2-7; clone size: -; D gene: TRBD2; V gene: TRBV7-2; CDR3 protein: CASSLLGTSEDQYF; CDR3 DNA: TGTGCCAGCAGCTTATTAGGGACTAGCGAGGATCAGTACTTC
J gene: TRBJ1-2; clone size: -; D gene: TRBD1; V gene: TRBV19; CDR3 protein: CASSQLTGSGYGYTF; CDR3 DNA: TGTGCCAGTAGTCAATTGACAGGGTCGGGCTATGGCTACACCTTC
J gene: TRBJ1-1; clone size: -; D gene: TRBD1; V gene: TRBV4-1; CDR3 protein: CASSQGHGQGNTEAFF; CDR3 DNA: TGCGCCAGCAGCCAAGGACACGGACAGGGAAACACTGAAGCTTTCTTT
J gene: TRBJ2-3; clone size: -; D gene: -; V gene: TRBV4-3; CDR3 protein: CASSQDFVQGILTQYF; CDR3 DNA: TGCGCCAGCAGCCAAGATTTTGTACAGGGAATTTTAACGCAGTATTTT
J gene: TRBJ1-1; clone size: -; D gene: TRBD1; V gene: TRBV29-1; CDR3 protein: CSAGGGNTEAFF; CDR3 DNA: TGCAGCGCAGGGGGCGGGAACACTGAAGCTTTCTTT
J gene: TRBJ1-1; clone size: few; D gene: -; V gene: TRBV6-5; CDR3 protein: CASSPRSAGNTEAFF; CDR3 DNA: TGTGCCAGCAGTCCCCGCTCGGCGGGCAACACTGAAGCTTTCTTT
J gene: TRBJ2-1; clone size: -; D gene: -; V gene: TRBV27; CDR3 protein: CASSPTTSSYNEQFF; CDR3 DNA: TGTGCCAGCAGTCCCACGACAAGCTCCTACAATGAGCAGTTCTTC
J gene: TRBJ1-2; clone size: -; D gene: -; V gene: TRBV18; CDR3 protein: CASSPEVSGANYGYTF; CDR3 DNA: TGTGCCAGCTCACCAGAAGTTTCGGGAGCTAACTATGGCTACACCTTC
J gene: TRBJ2-5; clone size: -; D gene: TRBD1; V gene: TRBV5-4; CDR3 protein: CASSLGQGASQETQYF; CDR3 DNA: TGTGCCAGCAGCTTGGGGCAGGGGGCTTCCCAAGAGACCCAGTACTTC
J gene: TRBJ2-3; clone size: -; D gene: TRBD1; V gene: TRBV7-3; CDR3 protein: CASSLGTGRTDTQYF; CDR3 DNA: TGTGCCAGCAGCTTGGGGACAGGGAGGACAGATACGCAGTATTTT
J gene: TRBJ2-1; clone size: -; D gene: -; V gene: TRBV5-1; CDR3 protein: CASSFSGTAYNEQFF; CDR3 DNA: TGCGCCAGCAGCTTTAGCGGGACAGCATACAATGAGCAGTTCTTC
J gene: TRBJ2-2; clone size: -; D gene: -; V gene: TRBV11-2; CDR3 protein: CASSSGRDTGELFF; CDR3 DNA: TGTGCCAGCAGCTCCGGGCGGGACACCGGGGAGCTGTTTTTT
J gene: TRBJ2-3; clone size: -; D gene: TRBD2; V gene: TRBV4-2; CDR3 protein: CASSQVSQRGGVLDTQYF; CDR3 DNA: TGTGCCAGCAGCCAAGTCAGTCAGCGGGGGGGTGTCCTTGATACGCAGTATTTT
J gene: TRBJ2-2; clone size: -; D gene: TRBD1; V gene: TRBV4-1; CDR3 protein: CASSQDRGQPTGELFF; CDR3 DNA: TGCGCCAGCAGCCAAGATCGGGGACAGCCTACCGGGGAGCTGTTTTTT
J gene: TRBJ2-3; clone size: -; D gene: -; V gene: TRBV10-3; CDR3 protein: CAISQSLGGGPTDTQYF; CDR3 DNA: TGTGCCATCAGTCAGAGTTTAGGGGGGGGTCCCACAGATACGCAGTATTTT
J gene: TRBJ2-1; clone size: -; D gene: -; V gene: TRBV4-2; CDR3 protein: CATGGRGSYNEQFF; CDR3 DNA: TGTGCCACGGGCGGGCGGGGCTCCTACAATGAGCAGTTCTTC
J gene: TRBJ1-2; clone size: -; D gene: -; V gene: TRBV7-9; CDR3 protein: CASSLSGGLGYTF; CDR3 DNA: TGTGCCAGCAGCTTATCGGGGGGCCTCGGCTACACCTTC
J gene: TRBJ2-1; clone size: -; D gene: -; V gene: TRBV2; CDR3 protein: CASSGTPTGEFF; CDR3 DNA: TGTGCCAGCAGTGGGACACCCACGGGGGAGTTCTTC
J gene: TRBJ2-3; clone size: -; D gene: -; V gene: TRBV27; CDR3 protein: CASSFRGNTQYF; CDR3 DNA: TGTGCCAGCAGTTTTCGGGGGAATACGCAGTATTTT
J gene: TRBJ1-6; clone size: -; D gene: -; V gene: TRBV9; CDR3 protein: CASNRFRDFRVNSPLHF; CDR3 DNA: TGTGCCAGCAACCGTTTCCGAGATTTTCGCGTTAATTCACCCCTCCACTTT
J gene: TRBJ2-6; clone size: -; D gene: -; V gene: TRBV7-2; CDR3 protein: CASSLYREGANVLTF; CDR3 DNA: TGTGCCAGCAGCCTTTACAGGGAAGGGGCCAACGTCCTGACTTTC
J gene: TRBJ1-2; clone size: -; D gene: -; V gene: TRBV11-2; CDR3 protein: CASSLGTVYGYTF; CDR3 DNA: TGTGCCAGCAGCTTAGGGACTGTCTATGGCTACACCTTC
J gene: TRBJ1-3; clone size: -; D gene: -; V gene: TRBV3-1/TRBV3-2; CDR3 protein: CASAAAGNTIYF; CDR3 DNA: TGTGCCAGCGCGGCAGCCGGAAACACCATATATTTT
J gene: TRBJ1-2; clone size: -; D gene: -; V gene: TRBV4-1; CDR3 protein: CASSQASTRPYYGYTF; CDR3 DNA: TGCGCCAGCAGCCAAGCTAGCACGAGGCCTTACTATGGCTACACCTTC
J gene: TRBJ2-1; clone size: -; D gene: TRBD1; V gene: TRBV11-2; CDR3 protein: CASSETGLTLPGSNEQFF; CDR3 DNA: TGTGCCAGCAGCGAGACAGGGTTGACCCTGCCGGGGTCCAATGAGCAGTTCTTC
J gene: TRBJ2-1; clone size: -; D gene: -; V gene: TRBV19; CDR3 protein: CASSIRGHNEQFF; CDR3 DNA: TGTGCCAGTAGTATCCGGGGTCACAATGAGCAGTTCTTC
J gene: TRBJ2-6; clone size: few; D gene: -; V gene: TRBV5-1; CDR3 protein: CASSLSSSGANVLTF; CDR3 DNA: TGCGCCAGCAGCTTGAGTAGCTCTGGGGCCAACGTCCTGACTTTC
J gene: TRBJ2-1; clone size: -; D gene: -; V gene: TRBV15; CDR3 protein: CATSSGLDMGGYNEQFF; CDR3 DNA: TGTGCCACCAGCAGTGGGTTAGATATGGGGGGCTACAATGAGCAGTTCTTC
J gene: TRBJ2-7; clone size: few; D gene: -; V gene: TRBV2; CDR3 protein: CASSFSSYEQYF; CDR3 DNA: TGTGCCAGCAGTTTCAGCTCCTACGAGCAGTACTTC
J gene: TRBJ2-2; clone size: -; D gene: -; V gene: TRBV10-3; CDR3 protein: CAISGVTENTGELFF; CDR3 DNA: TGTGCCATCAGTGGGGTGACAGAGAACACCGGGGAGCTGTTTTTT
J gene: TRBJ2-7; clone size: -; D gene: TRBD1; V gene: TRBV5-4; CDR3 protein: CASSSGQPRSSYEQYF; CDR3 DNA: TGTGCCAGCAGCTCGGGACAGCCAAGGAGCTCCTACGAGCAGTACTTC
J gene: TRBJ1-2; clone size: few; D gene: -; V gene: TRBV15; CDR3 protein: CATSRDMADTPYGYTF; CDR3 DNA: TGTGCCACCAGCAGAGATATGGCCGACACCCCCTATGGCTACACCTTC
J gene: TRBJ2-2; clone size: -; D gene: -; V gene: TRBV18; CDR3 protein: CASSPGTPGGTGELFF; CDR3 DNA: TGTGCCAGCTCACCAGGGACTCCAGGGGGGACCGGGGAGCTGTTTTTT
J gene: TRBJ2-5; clone size: -; D gene: -; V gene: TRBV6-5; CDR3 protein: CATQKQGHQETQYF; CDR3 DNA: TGTGCCACGCAGAAACAGGGCCATCAAGAGACCCAGTACTTC
J gene: TRBJ2-7; clone size: -; D gene: TRBD1; V gene: TRBV2; CDR3 protein: CASRDRADEQYF; CDR3 DNA: TGTGCCAGCAGAGACAGGGCGGACGAGCAGTACTTC
J gene: TRBJ2-2; clone size: -; D gene: -; V gene: TRBV28; CDR3 protein: CASSLRGAGELFF; CDR3 DNA: TGTGCCAGCAGTTTAAGGGGTGCCGGGGAGCTGTTTTTT
J gene: TRBJ2-7; clone size: once; D gene: TRBD2; V gene: TRBV28; CDR3 protein: CASSPRLILPGLVLYEQYF; CDR3 DNA: TGTGCCAGCAGTCCACGACTGATACTCCCGGGACTAGTTTTGTACGAGCAGTACTTC
J gene: TRBJ2-1; clone size: -; D gene: -; V gene: TRBV5-8; CDR3 protein: CASSWPLKTPAEFF; CDR3 DNA: TGTGCCAGCAGTTGGCCCCTAAAGACCCCGGCGGAGTTCTTC
J gene: TRBJ2-5; clone size: few; D gene: -; V gene: TRBV7-6; CDR3 protein: CASSPVGGHVQETQYF; CDR3 DNA: TGTGCCAGCAGCCCGGTCGGGGGGCACGTCCAAGAGACCCAGTACTTC
J gene: TRBJ2-2; clone size: -; D gene: TRBD2; V gene: TRBV4-2; CDR3 protein: CASSTRTSGSGELFF; CDR3 DNA: TGTGCCAGCAGCACCCGGACTAGCGGGTCCGGGGAGCTGTTTTTT
J gene: TRBJ1-1; clone size: once; D gene: TRBD1; V gene: TRBV11-2; CDR3 protein: CASSRRDRAAEAFF; CDR3 DNA: TGTGCCAGCAGCCGGCGGGACAGGGCGGCTGAAGCTTTCTTT